There are a few counts of the clone carrying this TCR beta chain. The CDR3 consists of 15 residues. Germline V gene lookup returns CDR1 KGHSH and CDR2 LQKENI. The J segment lost 0 bases and the V segment lost 4 bases, leaving 6 bases of the junction unmatched. The sample originates from a study of beta chain features in type 1 diabetes. Study information: Examination of sorted cells across all samples involved around 100,000,000 cells.

The whole isolated RNA underwent reverse transcription, so sequencing captured expressed TCRB transcripts. The read count averaged about 3.57 million across naive, central memory and regulatory T cell samples. Using immunoSEQ multiplex PCR, the repertoire was profiled, and TCRdb retains in-frame clones only, with some absent. The sample contains approximately 37,000 clones, about half of which appear only once. The sequence was obtained from a woman under 30 in good health. This chain links TRBV18 with TRBJ2-7, with 7 bases aligning to TRBD1. The sample comprised central memory CD4+ T cells from blood. The CDR3 spells CASSLLQGSSYEQYF. CDR3 nucleotide sequence: TGTGCCAGCTCACTTTTACAGGGGAGCTCCTACGAGCAGTACTTC.